What follows are 14 T cell receptor beta chains derived from one specimen sequenced in a study of blood T cell repertoires in COVID-19. The data were produced by immunoSEQ multiplex PCR, yet TCRdb's version contains in-frame clones alone and is incomplete. The repertoire holds tens of thousands of clones, over 75% seen once, with roughly 44% in the top ten. Sequencing was carried out using peripheral blood. The receptors were sampled from a human donor in a cohort sampled during active COVID-19.

V usage is TRBV4-1 and J usage is TRBJ2-5, with 8 bases matching TRBD2. CDR3 size: 15 residues. Germline values: CDR1 MGHRA, CDR2 YSYEKL. The V segment lost 4 bases and the J segment 2 bases; nucleotides outside the gene matches: 6. The CDR3 DNA sequence: TGCGCCAGCAGCCCTTCGGGGGGGATACAAGAGACCCAGTACTTC. Amino acid sequence: CASSPSGGIQETQYF.

The chain links TRBV27 to TRBJ1-1; 7 bases line up with TRBD1. CDR3 size: 14 residues. CDR1 is MNHEY, CDR2 SMNVEV, per germline (reference sequence). J was trimmed by 5 bases and V by 5 bases; bases with no gene match: 8. CDR3 in DNA: TGTGCCAGCAGTAAGACGACAGGGAGTACTGAAGCTTTCTTT. Amino acid sequence: CASSKTTGSTEAFF.

V gene TRBV27 combines with J gene TRBJ1-3; 7 nucleotides match TRBD1. Germline V gene sequence: CDR1 MNHEY, CDR2 SMNVEV (reference sequence). The V gene end was trimmed by 5 bases and the J gene end by 4 bases; junction bases not matched to a gene: 11. CDR3 length: 16 residues. CDR3 DNA: TGTGCCAGCAGTCCCTACCGGGACAGAGCAGGAAACACCATATATTTT. Residues: CASSPYRDRAGNTIYF.

The rearrangement uses TRBV4-3 and TRBJ2-2, with TRBD2 matching 16 bases. In germline, CDR1 is LGHNA, CDR2 YSLEER. The CDR3 length is 21 residues. Trimming at V came to 1 base and at J to 2 bases, leaving 10 bases not matched to a gene. The CDR3 region has the DNA TGCGCCAGCAGCCAAGCCGGGACTAGCGGGGGGGCCGGGGTTAACACCGGGGAGCTGTTTTTT. This codes for CASSQAGTSGGAGVNTGELFF.

CDR3 in amino acids: CASSLSDEKLFF. The DNA for the CDR3 is TGTGCCAGCAGCCTGTCGGATGAAAAACTGTTTTTT. This sequence joins TRBV7-9 and TRBJ1-4, with D unresolved. CDR3 size: 12 residues. The ends were cut back, 5 bases at V and 6 bases at J, with 7 bases in the middle. Germline V gene sequence: CDR1 SEHNR, CDR2 FQNEAQ (reference sequence).

The V gene is TRBV18, the J gene TRBJ2-7; 8 nucleotides match TRBD1. The trim removed 2 bases at V and 6 bases at J, leaving 9 bases unmatched. CDR3 length: 15 residues. Germline V CDR1 and CDR2: KGHSH, LQKENI. This CDR3 reads CASSPNGQGAGEQYF. In nucleotides, the CDR3 is TGTGCCAGCTCACCAAATGGACAGGGCGCTGGCGAGCAGTACTTC.

This chain joins TRBV24-1 and TRBJ1-2, with a weak D call TRBD1 (6 bases). CDR3 length equals 15 residues. Germline lookup yields CDR1 KGHDR and CDR2 SFDVKD. The V gene lost 3 bases and the J gene lost 5 bases, with 15 bases spanning the gap. The CDR3 reads CATSDQMTGFYGYTF. For the CDR3, the DNA is TGTGCCACCAGTGATCAAATGACAGGTTTTTATGGCTACACCTTC.

The V gene is TRBV6-5, the J gene TRBJ1-2; D call uncertain. Looked up from germline, CDR1 is MNHEY and CDR2 is SVGAGI. Trimming pared 8 bases from V and 4 bases from J, leaving 17 bases between. The length of the CDR3 is 14 residues. In DNA, the CDR3 is TGTGCCAGCCGATCGCTCTACCTTGGCTATGGCTACACCTTC. It translates to CASRSLYLGYGYTF.

This chain uses TRBV28 with TRBJ2-7, with D unclear. This CDR3 is 14 amino acids long. CDR1 is MDHEN, CDR2 SYDVKM, per germline. Trimming left V 3 bases short and J 4 bases short, with 13 bases between. This chain's CDR3 is CASSLGRWAYEQYF. CDR3 DNA sequence: TGTGCCAGCAGTTTGGGCAGGTGGGCTTACGAGCAGTACTTC.

The rearrangement links TRBV5-4 to TRBJ2-5; TRBD2 matches at 9 bases. The CDR3 is 19 residues long. The germline CDR1 and CDR2 sequences are SGHNT and YYREEE (reference sequence). J gave up 5 bases and V 1 base, and 18 bases lay outside the gene matches. This chain's CDR3 is CASSLYPSGAELWVETQYF. The CDR3 DNA reads as TGTGCCAGCAGCTTGTATCCTAGCGGGGCCGAATTGTGGGTGGAGACCCAGTACTTC.

This chain links TRBV7-3 with TRBJ1-5, with D possibly TRBD1 on 6 matching bases. The CDR3 has 19 amino acids. V shed 1 base and J shed 6 bases, with 25 bases lying between them. Germline CDR1 and CDR2: SGHTA and FQGTGA. CDR3 region: CASSLRVRVSYRVGQPQHF. For the CDR3, the DNA is TGTGCCAGCAGCTTAAGGGTCCGTGTTTCATACAGGGTGGGTCAGCCCCAGCATTTT.

The chain carries TRBV2 and TRBJ2-3; 12 bases map to TRBD2. Germline CDR1 reads SNHLY; CDR2 reads FYNNEI. This CDR3 region has 16 residues. V shed 2 bases, J shed 2 bases, and the junction held 2 bases outside the gene matches. CDR3 DNA sequence: TGTGCCAGCAGTGAACTAGCGGGGGGGGCCACAGATACGCAGTATTTT. Translating gives CASSELAGGATDTQYF.

The chain is built from TRBV19 and TRBJ2-7; D not certain. The V end lost 9 bases, the J end lost 0 bases, and 12 bases lay between the germline ends. The CDR3 is made up of 13 amino acids. Per the germline V gene, CDR1 is LNHDA and CDR2 is SQIVND (reference sequence). The CDR3 DNA sequence: TGTGCCAGCTCGTCACAGACCTCCTACGAGCAGTACTTC. Protein sequence: CASSSQTSYEQYF. Supplemented by reference TRBV19 and TRBJ2-7, the full variable domain reads DGGITQSPKYLFRKEGQNVTLSCEQNLNHDAMYWYRQDPGQGLRLIYYSQIVNDFQKGDIAEGYSVSREKKESFPLTVTSAQKNPTAFYLCASSSQTSYEQYFGPGTRLTVT.

This rearrangement joins TRBV19 to TRBJ1-6; no definite D call. Trimming removed 7 bases at V and 10 bases at J, with 20 bases between. This CDR3 has 15 residues. Germline assignment: CDR1 LNHDA and CDR2 SQIVND (reference sequence). CDR3 protein: CASTGGSSDSSPLHF. The CDR3 nucleotides read TGTGCCAGTACGGGAGGGTCAAGTGATTCCTCACCCCTCCACTTT.